This TCR beta chain was sequenced for a study of blood T cell repertoires in COVID-19. Turning to the study itself: The study drew acute and convalescent COVID-19 samples from the United States, Italy and Spain. Sources were T cells, B-cell-depleted T cells, or PBMCs; the material itself was cDNA or gDNA.

Germline CDR1 DFQATT, CDR2 SNEGSKA (reference sequence). V trimming: 5 bases; J trimming: 13 bases; junction bases outside the gene matches: 9. The CDR3 is 11 amino acids. As processed by the authors: Quantification of nucleated cells was approximated via reference gene primer amplification. Some clones are missing from TCRdb's copy, which holds only in-frame ones; the method was immunoSEQ multiplex PCR. The DNA was the basis for D and trimming; V, J and clone size are from that table. The sample consists of under 30,000 clones, 84% of them appearing once. The sequencing sample was made of peripheral blood. The receptor was isolated from an elderly man with active COVID-19. The rearrangement links TRBV20-1 to TRBJ1-1; 8 nucleotides match TRBD1. The CDR3 here is CSAPSTGVVFF. The CDR3 DNA reads as TGCAGTGCTCCCTCGACAGGGGTTGTTTTCTTT.